The sequence of this T cell receptor beta chain was determined in a study of regulatory T cells in long-lasting Graves disease. This clonotype has only one observation. Time point in this sample: newly diagnosed GD, antithyroid drugs for less than 3 months. PBMC-derived RNA was used for the TCR library. CDR3 length: 14 amino acids. V lost 7 bases, J lost 11 bases, and 12 bases stayed unmatched. CDR1 is MNHNS, CDR2 SASEGT, per germline. To make TCR beta libraries, researchers used iRepertoire HTBI primers and Arm-PCR of CDR3 regions. TCRdb ran MiXCR on the multiplex PCR reads and lists one entry per CDR3 protein. This table has approximately 270,000 distinct CDR3 sequences, more than 15% appearing once. This sample also belongs to another study, concerning T cells in Graves' hyperthyroidism and ophthalmopathy.

The material sequenced was peripheral blood mononuclear cells (PBMCs), taken at new diagnosis, from a patient treated with antithyroid drugs. This clonotype originated in a woman aged 25 to 39 with Graves disease. V is TRBV6-1 and J is TRBJ2-5; TRBD2 agrees at 11 bases. Here the CDR3 reads CASILAGALNEQYF. DNA for the CDR3: TGTGCCAGCATACTAGCGGGGGCCTTAAATGAGCAGTACTTC.